These 22 T cell receptor beta chains share one sample of origin, sequenced in a study of blood T cell repertoires in COVID-19. Sequenced by immunoSEQ multiplex PCR; TCRdb stores in-frame clones only, minus some. Of about 330,000 clones listed, 86% are singletons. The sequencing sample was made of PBMCs or T cells enriched from blood (not recorded which). These receptors all stem from a woman under 30 who had recovered from COVID-19.

The chain carries TRBV3-1 (or the pseudogene TRBV3-2) and TRBJ1-1, with D uncertain. Trimming cost V 2 bases and J 12 bases, with 16 bases left between them. The CDR3 consists of 13 residues. Germline values: CDR1 LGHDT, CDR2 YNNKEL (reference sequence). CDR3: CASSQQGRTTSFF. For the CDR3, the DNA is TGTGCCAGCAGCCAACAAGGGAGAACTACCTCTTTCTTT.

V usage is TRBV5-8 and J usage is TRBJ1-5; TRBD1 aligns across 9 bases. Per germline, CDR1 SGHTS and CDR2 YDEGEE. This CDR3 contains 15 residues. V gave up 0 bases and J gave up 3 bases; unmatched junction bases: 1. Written as DNA, the CDR3 is TGTGCCAGCAGCTTGGAACAGGGGGCCAATCAGCCCCAGCATTTT. It yields the protein CASSLEQGANQPQHF.

Details on this clone: A junction boundary mismatches the germline segment, possibly from a read error. The chain employs TRBV2 and TRBJ1-2; the match to TRBD1 covers 7 bases. This CDR3 is 13 amino acids long. Germline values: CDR1 SNHLY, CDR2 FYNNEI. This chain's CDR3 is CASSEGPGGGYTF. CDR3 nucleotide sequence: TGTGCCAGCAGCGAAGGCCCAGGGGGTGGCTACACCTTC.

The chain couples TRBV7-8 to TRBJ2-7; TRBD2 is a possible D gene (5 bases). Trimming removed 8 bases from V and 0 bases from J, with 11 bases in between. Looked up from germline, CDR1 is SGHVS and CDR2 is FQNEAQ. This CDR3 region has 13 residues. This CDR3 is CASGLGSSYEQYF. CDR3 DNA: TGTGCCAGCGGCCTTGGGAGCTCCTACGAGCAGTACTTC.

The rearrangement uses TRBV6-5 and TRBJ1-3; possible D gene TRBD1, 6 bases. Trimming cost V 4 bases and J 7 bases, with 14 bases left between them. Germline V CDR1 and CDR2: MNHEY, SVGAGI. The CDR3 loop spans 14 amino acids. The CDR3 region is CASSSVLRGNTIYF. The CDR3 nucleotides read TGTGCCAGCAGTTCAGTCCTTAGGGGGAACACCATATATTTT.

This clone occurred once. The V gene is TRBV7-8, the J gene TRBJ2-7, with 7 bases lining up with TRBD1. There are 16 residues in the CDR3. V lost 2 bases to trimming and J lost 0 bases; unmatched junction nucleotides: 7. The germline V gene encodes CDR1 SGHVS and CDR2 FQNEAQ. The CDR3 reads CASSLQGVSSSYEQYF. The CDR3 DNA reads TGTGCCAGCAGCTTACAGGGGGTCTCAAGCTCCTACGAGCAGTACTTC.

J is TRBJ2-5 and V is TRBV7-9; possible D gene TRBD1, 6 bases. The ends were cut back, 1 base at V and 5 bases at J, with 14 bases in the middle. CDR3 length: 15 amino acids. Germline loops: CDR1 SEHNR, CDR2 FQNEAQ (reference sequence). The CDR3 nucleotides are TGTGCCAGCAGCTTAGGGACAGTGGTAGGGGAGACCCAGTACTTC. Protein: CASSLGTVVGETQYF.

The chain is built from TRBV28 and TRBJ2-5, with TRBD1 matching 9 bases. The germline V gene has CDR1 MDHEN and CDR2 SYDVKM. The CDR3 loop spans 13 amino acids. V shed 2 bases, J shed 5 bases, and the junction held 0 bases outside the gene matches. In DNA form, the CDR3 reads TGTGCCAGCAGTTTAGGGACAGGGGAGACCCAGTACTTC. Amino acids: CASSLGTGETQYF.

The chain couples TRBV29-1 to TRBJ2-7, with D perhaps TRBD1 (5 bases). Trimming shortened V by 3 bases and J by 6 bases, and 12 bases separated the two germline ends. The CDR3 length is 12 residues. Germline V CDR1 and CDR2: SQVTM, ANQGSEA. The CDR3 loop is CSVESTGGEQYF. The CDR3 region has the DNA TGCAGCGTTGAGAGTACAGGCGGCGAGCAGTACTTC.

This chain links TRBV5-8 with TRBJ2-1; D unclear. Germline V gene data show CDR1 as SGHTS and CDR2 as YDEGEE. V was shortened by 6 bases and J by 3 bases, with 10 bases between the two germline ends. CDR3 length equals 13 residues. Written as DNA, the CDR3 is TGTGCCAGCATCCGGGTAGACTACAATGAGCAGTTCTTC. Protein sequence: CASIRVDYNEQFF.

The table lists this clone with a count of one. V usage is TRBV10-3 and J usage is TRBJ1-1, with D maybe TRBD1 (6 bases). Deletions cut 6 bases from V and 1 base from J, with 33 bases between. Germline assignment: CDR1 ENHRY and CDR2 SYGVKD. This CDR3 is 21 amino acids long. CDR3 protein: CAISQRSGADFLYTPNTEAFF. The CDR3 nucleotides are TGTGCCATCAGCCAGAGGTCAGGGGCCGATTTCCTTTATACCCCGAACACTGAAGCTTTCTTT.

The genes are TRBV11-2 and TRBJ2-7; 7 bases fit TRBD1. Germline V gene sequence: CDR1 SGHAT, CDR2 FQNNGV. J gave up 2 bases and V 0 bases, and 1 base lay outside the gene matches. This CDR3 has 14 residues. The CDR3 loop is CASSLDTGAYEQYF. DNA of the CDR3: TGTGCCAGCAGCTTAGACACAGGGGCCTACGAGCAGTACTTC.

The gene calls are TRBV7-9 and TRBJ2-7; 13 bases line up with TRBD2. Trimming at V came to 5 bases and at J to 11 bases, leaving 12 bases not matched to a gene. Germline V CDR1 and CDR2: SEHNR, FQNEAQ (reference sequence). This CDR3 has 15 amino acids. CDR3: CASSHGTSGISVEYF. The CDR3 DNA reads as TGTGCCAGCAGCCACGGGACTAGCGGGATATCAGTCGAGTACTTC. The full variable domain, its missing parts supplied by reference TRBV7-9 and TRBJ2-7, is DTGVSQNPRHKITKRGQNVTFRCDPISEHNRLYWYRQTLGQGPEFLTYFQNEAQLEKSRLLSDRFSAERPKGSFSTLEIQRTEQGDSAMYLCASSHGTSGISVEYFGPGTRLTVT.

CDR3 sequence reads: CASRLTGDTQYF. The CDR3 nucleotides are TGTGCCAGCAGACTCACGGGGGATACGCAGTATTTT. The chain combines TRBV12-3 or TRBV12-4 with TRBJ2-3, with a weak D call TRBD2 (5 bases). The CDR3 has 12 amino acids. With 6 bases removed from V and 6 bases from J, the gap between germline ends came to 10 bases.

The chain carries TRBV4-2 and TRBJ2-1; D not certain. V lost 1 base, J lost 6 bases, and 13 bases lay in between. The CDR3 totals 15 residues. CDR1 LGHNA and CDR2 YNFKEQ come from the germline V gene. CDR3 region: CASSQGLVISNEQFF. Written as DNA, the CDR3 is TGTGCCAGCAGCCAAGGACTTGTTATTAGCAATGAGCAGTTCTTC.

This clone came up a few times. The genes are TRBV19 and TRBJ1-5; 11 nucleotides match TRBD1. The germline CDR1 and CDR2 sequences are LNHDA and SQIVND (reference sequence). With 5 bases clipped from V and 0 bases from J, the junction kept 12 bases outside the gene matches. This CDR3 is 19 amino acids long. DNA of the CDR3: TGTGCCAGTAGTCCCTGGACAGGGGGCGTACTCCTTAGCAATCAGCCCCAGCATTTT. Residues: CASSPWTGGVLLSNQPQHF.

The table lists this clone with a count of one. The V call is TRBV5-1, the J call TRBJ1-2, with a weak D call TRBD1 (6 bases). This CDR3 is built from 17 residues. V was trimmed by 2 bases and J by 3 bases, leaving 20 bases between them. CDR1 and CDR2 from the germline V gene are SGHRS and YFSETQ. The DNA of the CDR3 is TGCGCCAGCAGCTTCGGCCTACAGGGTCTAAGTCACTATGGCTACACCTTC. Translation: CASSFGLQGLSHYGYTF.

This chain joins TRBV24-1 and TRBJ2-3, with TRBD2 matching over 9 bases. Trimming cost V 4 bases and J 6 bases; bases outside gene matches: 7. This CDR3 is built from 15 residues. Germline-derived CDR1 and CDR2 are KGHDR and SFDVKD. CDR3 loop: CATSDNAGGFDTQYF. CDR3 sequence (DNA): TGTGCCACCAGTGACAACGCGGGGGGGTTTGATACGCAGTATTTT.

The chain employs TRBV5-1 and TRBJ2-1; tentatively, D is TRBD1 (6 bases). The V gene lost 3 bases and the J gene lost 7 bases, with 20 bases spanning the gap. Germline CDR1 SGHRS, CDR2 YFSETQ. The CDR3 length is 16 residues. The chain's CDR3 is CASSSTGTNIRNEQFF. The CDR3 nucleotides are TGCGCCAGCAGCTCAACCGGGACAAATATTCGGAATGAGCAGTTCTTC.

This clone was observed a handful of times. The chain is built from TRBV7-9 and TRBJ2-7, with D hard to call. The CDR3 is made up of 13 amino acids. Looked up from germline, CDR1 is SEHNR and CDR2 is FQNEAQ (reference sequence). Trimming left V 2 bases short and J 5 bases short, with 10 bases between. CDR3 region: CASSLYYGDEQYF. The CDR3 nucleotides read TGTGCCAGCAGCTTATACTACGGCGACGAGCAGTACTTC. The whole variable domain, remainder taken from reference TRBV7-9 and TRBJ2-7, is DTGVSQNPRHKITKRGQNVTFRCDPISEHNRLYWYRQTLGQGPEFLTYFQNEAQLEKSRLLSDRFSAERPKGSFSTLEIQRTEQGDSAMYLCASSLYYGDEQYFGPGTRLTVT.

The chain carries TRBV14 and TRBJ2-3; D possibly corresponds to TRBD1 (6 bases). The V end lost 1 base, the J end lost 6 bases, and 11 bases lay between the germline ends. The CDR3 spans 14 residues. Germline lookup yields CDR1 SGHDN and CDR2 FVKESK. The chain's CDR3 is CASSQVQGMDTQYF. CDR3 coding DNA: TGTGCCAGCAGCCAAGTACAGGGTATGGATACGCAGTATTTT.

As to this clone: Other DNA sequences from this sample encode an identical CDR3 as well. The V gene is TRBV9, the J gene TRBJ2-1; the match to TRBD2 covers 10 bases. V was clipped by 4 bases and J by 0 bases; unmatched bases: 1. The germline V gene encodes CDR1 SGDLS and CDR2 YYNGEE. CDR3 length equals 15 residues. In DNA form, the CDR3 reads TGTGCCAGCAGCCCTAGCGGGGGCTCCTACAATGAGCAGTTCTTC. Translated: CASSPSGGSYNEQFF.